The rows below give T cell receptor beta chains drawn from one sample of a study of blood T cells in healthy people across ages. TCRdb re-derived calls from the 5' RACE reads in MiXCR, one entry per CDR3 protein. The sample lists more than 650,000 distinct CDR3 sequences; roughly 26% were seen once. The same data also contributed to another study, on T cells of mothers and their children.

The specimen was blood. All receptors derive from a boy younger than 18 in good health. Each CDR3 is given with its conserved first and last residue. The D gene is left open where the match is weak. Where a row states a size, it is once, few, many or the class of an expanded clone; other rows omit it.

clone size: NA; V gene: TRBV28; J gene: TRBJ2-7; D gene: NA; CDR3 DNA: TGTGCCAGCACCATGGGGCCAGGGACCTACGAGCAGTACTTC; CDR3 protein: CASTMGPGTYEQYF
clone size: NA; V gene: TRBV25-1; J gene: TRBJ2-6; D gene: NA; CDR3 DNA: TGTGCCAGCAGGGACGGTAGGGCTGATGGGGCCAACGTCCTGACTTTC; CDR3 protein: CASRDGRADGANVLTF
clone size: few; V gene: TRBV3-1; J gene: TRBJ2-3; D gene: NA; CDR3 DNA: TGTGCCAGCAGCCACAGTGGGGAAGATACGCAGTATTTT; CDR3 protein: CASSHSGEDTQYF
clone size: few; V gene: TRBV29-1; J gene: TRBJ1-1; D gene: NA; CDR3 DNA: TGCAGCGCCCAACGGCTGGCTGAAGCTTTCTTT; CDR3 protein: CSAQRLAEAFF
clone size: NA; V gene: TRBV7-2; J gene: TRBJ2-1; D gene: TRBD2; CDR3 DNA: TGTGCCAGCAGCCATCGGACTAGTTGGAGTGAGCAGTTCTTC; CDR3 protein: CASSHRTSWSEQFF
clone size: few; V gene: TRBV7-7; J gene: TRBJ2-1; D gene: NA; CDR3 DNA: TGTGCTAGCAGCTTAGATTTGCAGAGCTCCTACAATGAGCAGTTCTTC; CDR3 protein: CASSLDLQSSYNEQFF
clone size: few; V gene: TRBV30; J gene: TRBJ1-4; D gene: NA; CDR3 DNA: TGTGCCTCTGACACGGACGATGAAAAACTGTTTTTT; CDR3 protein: CASDTDDEKLFF
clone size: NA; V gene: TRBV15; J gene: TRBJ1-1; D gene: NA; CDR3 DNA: TGTGCCACCAGGAGCCCACAGGGCCCAAACACTGAAGCTTTCTTT; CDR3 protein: CATRSPQGPNTEAFF
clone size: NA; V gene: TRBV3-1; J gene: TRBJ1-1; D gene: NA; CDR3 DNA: TGTGCCAGCAGCCAAGACGGGCCGAACACTGAAGCTTTCTTT; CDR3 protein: CASSQDGPNTEAFF
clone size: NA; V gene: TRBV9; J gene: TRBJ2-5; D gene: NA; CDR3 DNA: TGTGCCAGCAGCGTAGGCAGAGAACAAGAGACCCAGTACTTC; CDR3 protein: CASSVGREQETQYF
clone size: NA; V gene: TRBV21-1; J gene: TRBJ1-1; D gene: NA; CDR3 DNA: TGTGCCAGCAGCAATCGACAGGGGGTTGACACTGAAGCTTTCTTT; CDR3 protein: CASSNRQGVDTEAFF
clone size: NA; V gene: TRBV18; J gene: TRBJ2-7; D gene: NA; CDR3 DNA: TGTGCCAGCTCACCACCGAGGACTAACTACGAGCAGTACTTC; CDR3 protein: CASSPPRTNYEQYF
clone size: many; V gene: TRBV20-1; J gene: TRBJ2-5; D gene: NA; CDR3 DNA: TGCAGTGCTAGGGCACATATACAAGAGACCCAGTACTTC; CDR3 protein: CSARAHIQETQYF
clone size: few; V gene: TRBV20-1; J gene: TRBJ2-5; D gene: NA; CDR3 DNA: TGCAGTGCGCATAGCCCCCGATACGAGACCCAGTACTTC; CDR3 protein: CSAHSPRYETQYF
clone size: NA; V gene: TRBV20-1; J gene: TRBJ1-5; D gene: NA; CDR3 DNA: TGCAGTGCTAGACTGGGCAGTTATAGCAATCAGCCCCAGCATTTT; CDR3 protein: CSARLGSYSNQPQHF
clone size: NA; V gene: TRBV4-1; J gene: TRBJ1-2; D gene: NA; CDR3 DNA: TGCGCCAGCAGCCAACCCTCTTCAGGGGCTTTGGGTGGCTACACCTTC; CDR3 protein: CASSQPSSGALGGYTF
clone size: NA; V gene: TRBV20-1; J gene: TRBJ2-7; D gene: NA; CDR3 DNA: TGCAGTGCCAACAGGCTCTCTGAACCGTACGAGCAGTACTTC; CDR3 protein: CSANRLSEPYEQYF
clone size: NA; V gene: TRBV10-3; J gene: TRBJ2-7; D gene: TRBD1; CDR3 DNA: TGTGCCATCAAGGGGACAGGGCTTTCCTACGAGCAGTACTTC; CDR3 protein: CAIKGTGLSYEQYF
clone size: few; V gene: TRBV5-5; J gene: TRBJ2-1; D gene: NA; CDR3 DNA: TGTGCCAGCAGCCTTACAGGGAATAGACAGTTCTTC; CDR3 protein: CASSLTGNRQFF
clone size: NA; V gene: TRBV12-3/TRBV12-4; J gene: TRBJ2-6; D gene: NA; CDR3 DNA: TGTGCCAGCACCCAAGGGGTCTCTGGGGCCAACGTCCTGACTTTC; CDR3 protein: CASTQGVSGANVLTF
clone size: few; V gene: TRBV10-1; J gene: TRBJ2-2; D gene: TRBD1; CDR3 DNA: TGCGCCAGCAGCCCAGGGGGCTCTAACACCGGGGAGCTGTTTTTT; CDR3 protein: CASSPGGSNTGELFF
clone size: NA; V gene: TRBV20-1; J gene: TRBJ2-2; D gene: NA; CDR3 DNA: TGCAGTGGTAAGGGACGGATCACCGGGGAGCTGTTTTTT; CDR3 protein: CSGKGRITGELFF
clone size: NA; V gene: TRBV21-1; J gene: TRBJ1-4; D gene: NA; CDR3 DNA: TGTGCCAGCGCGCTCCCCCAGAGAAATGAAAAACTGTTTTTT; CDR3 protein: CASALPQRNEKLFF
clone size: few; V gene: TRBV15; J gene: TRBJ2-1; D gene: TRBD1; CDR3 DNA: TGTGCCACCAGCAGGGACAGGGAGCCCTACAATGAGCAGTTCTTC; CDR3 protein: CATSRDREPYNEQFF
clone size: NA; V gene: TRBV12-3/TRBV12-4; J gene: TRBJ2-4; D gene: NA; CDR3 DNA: TGTGCCAGCAGTTCCCGACAGGCCAAAAACATTCAGTACTTC; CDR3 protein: CASSSRQAKNIQYF